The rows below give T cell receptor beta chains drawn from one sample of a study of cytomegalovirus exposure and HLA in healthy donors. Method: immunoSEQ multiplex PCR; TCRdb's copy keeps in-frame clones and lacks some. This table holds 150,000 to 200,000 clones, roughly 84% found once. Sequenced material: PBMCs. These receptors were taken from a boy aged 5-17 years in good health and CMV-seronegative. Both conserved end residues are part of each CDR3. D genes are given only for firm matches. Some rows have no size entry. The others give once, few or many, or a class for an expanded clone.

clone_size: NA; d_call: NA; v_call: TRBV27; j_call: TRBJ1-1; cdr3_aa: CASSLSMYSRDTEAFF; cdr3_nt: TGTGCCAGCAGTTTATCGATGTATTCCAGGGACACTGAAGCTTTCTTT
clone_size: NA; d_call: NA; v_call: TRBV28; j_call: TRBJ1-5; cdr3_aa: CANNQGRDQPQHF; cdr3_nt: TGTGCCAACAACCAAGGGCGGGATCAGCCCCAGCATTTT
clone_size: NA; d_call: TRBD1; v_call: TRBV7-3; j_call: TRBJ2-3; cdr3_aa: CASSLEQGASDTQYF; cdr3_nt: TGTGCCAGCAGCTTAGAACAGGGGGCTTCAGATACGCAGTATTTT
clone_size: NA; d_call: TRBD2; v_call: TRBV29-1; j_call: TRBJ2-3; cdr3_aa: CSVLGTSGRTDTQYF; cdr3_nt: TGCAGCGTTCTAGGTACTAGCGGACGCACAGATACGCAGTATTTT
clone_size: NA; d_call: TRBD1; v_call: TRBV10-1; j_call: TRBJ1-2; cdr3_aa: CASSAGQFYGYTF; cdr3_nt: TGCGCCAGCAGTGCGGGACAGTTCTATGGCTACACCTTC
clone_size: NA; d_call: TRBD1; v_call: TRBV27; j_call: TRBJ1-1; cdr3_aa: CASSAYARQGLNTEAFF; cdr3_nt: TGTGCCAGCAGTGCCTACGCCCGACAGGGTCTGAACACTGAAGCTTTCTTT
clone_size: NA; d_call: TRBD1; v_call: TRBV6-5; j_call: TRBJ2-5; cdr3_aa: CASSKGQGSRAQYF; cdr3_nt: TGTGCCAGCAGCAAGGGACAGGGCAGTCGGGCCCAGTACTTC
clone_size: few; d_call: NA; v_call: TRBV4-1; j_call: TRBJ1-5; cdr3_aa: CASSHNQGNNQPQHF; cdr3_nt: TGCGCCAGCAGCCATAATCAGGGGAACAATCAGCCCCAGCATTTT
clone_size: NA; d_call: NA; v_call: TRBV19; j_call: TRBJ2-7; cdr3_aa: CASSTDRIYEQYF; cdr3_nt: TGTGCCAGTAGTACCGACAGGATTTACGAGCAGTACTTC
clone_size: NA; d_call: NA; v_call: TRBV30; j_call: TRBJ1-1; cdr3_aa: CAWSGGQVAKAFF; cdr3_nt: TGTGCCTGGAGTGGGGGTCAGGTAGCGAAAGCTTTCTTT
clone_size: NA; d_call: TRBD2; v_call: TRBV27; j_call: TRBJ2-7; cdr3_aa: CASSLGTSGSYEQYF; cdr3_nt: TGTGCCAGCAGTTTAGGGACTAGCGGATCCTACGAGCAGTACTTC
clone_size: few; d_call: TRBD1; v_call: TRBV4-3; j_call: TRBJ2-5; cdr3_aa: CASSQDSTGGMTQYF; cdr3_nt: TGCGCCAGCAGCCAAGATTCGACAGGGGGCATGACCCAGTACTTC
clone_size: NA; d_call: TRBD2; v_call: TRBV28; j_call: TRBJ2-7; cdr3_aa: CASSSRFGLAGRYEQYF; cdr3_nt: TGTGCCAGCAGTTCTAGATTCGGACTAGCGGGAAGGTACGAGCAGTACTTC
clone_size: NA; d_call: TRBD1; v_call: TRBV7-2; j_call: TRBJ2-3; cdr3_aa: CASSRTGALRSTDTQYF; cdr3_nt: TGTGCCAGCAGCCGGACAGGGGCCCTAAGAAGCACAGATACGCAGTATTTT
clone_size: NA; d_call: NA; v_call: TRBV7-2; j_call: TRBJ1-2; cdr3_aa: CASSFRGLYGYTF; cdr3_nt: TGTGCCAGCAGCTTCCGGGGGTTGTATGGCTACACCTTC
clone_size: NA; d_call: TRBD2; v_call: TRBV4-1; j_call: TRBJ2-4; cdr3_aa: CASSQVPGGLAKNIQYF; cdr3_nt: TGCGCCAGCAGCCAAGTGCCGGGAGGTCTAGCCAAAAACATTCAGTACTTC
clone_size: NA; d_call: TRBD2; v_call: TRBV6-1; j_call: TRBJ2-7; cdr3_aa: CASSTVSSSGTEQYF; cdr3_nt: TGTGCCAGCAGTACAGTATCGTCTAGCGGGACCGAGCAGTACTTC
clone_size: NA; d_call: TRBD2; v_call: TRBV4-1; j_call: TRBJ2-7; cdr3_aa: CASSQGAGAIYEQYF; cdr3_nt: TGCGCCAGCAGCCAAGGAGCGGGAGCCATATACGAGCAGTACTTC
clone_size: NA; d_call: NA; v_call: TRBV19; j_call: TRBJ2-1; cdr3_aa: CASSFDWSSSYNEQFF; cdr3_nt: TGTGCCAGTAGTTTCGACTGGAGTAGCTCCTACAATGAGCAGTTCTTC
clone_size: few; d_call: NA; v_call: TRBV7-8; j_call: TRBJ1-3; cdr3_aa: CASSLERGFSGNTIYF; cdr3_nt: TGTGCCAGCAGCTTAGAGCGGGGCTTCTCTGGAAACACCATATATTTT